The rows below give T cell receptor beta chains drawn from one sample of a study of long-term antiretroviral therapy in people with HIV. This table comes from immunoSEQ multiplex PCR, and its TCRdb copy is limited to in-frame clones, with some not included. The repertoire holds over 10,000 clones, with approximately 77% as singletons. The sample here was unsorted PBMCs, taken 0.5 years before starting antiretroviral therapy. These receptors were obtained from a woman between 40 and 50 years old with HIV. CDR3s include the opening cysteine and the closing phenylalanine or tryptophan. D genes are given only for firm matches. Where a row states a size, it is once, few, many or the class of an expanded clone; other rows omit it.

DNA: TGTGCCAGCAGCCCGGGACCGAACTCTGGAAACACCATATATTTT; CDR3: CASSPGPNSGNTIYF; D: .; J: TRBJ1-3; size: .; V: TRBV6-5
DNA: TGTGCCTGGAGTGTACCTCGGGTGTCTGACACTGAAGCTTTCTTT; CDR3: CAWSVPRVSDTEAFF; D: .; J: TRBJ1-1; size: .; V: TRBV30
DNA: TGTGCCAGCAGTGAGGTTCTGGACACAGATACGCAGTATTTT; CDR3: CASSEVLDTDTQYF; D: .; J: TRBJ2-3; size: .; V: TRBV2
DNA: TGTGCCAGCAGTCCCGGACAGGGAGGGAACTACGAGCAGTACTTC; CDR3: CASSPGQGGNYEQYF; D: .; J: TRBJ2-7; size: .; V: TRBV2
DNA: TGTGCCACCAGCAGAGCAGCAGGGGTCCCTAACTATGGCTACACCTTC; CDR3: CATSRAAGVPNYGYTF; D: .; J: TRBJ1-2; size: .; V: TRBV15
DNA: TGTGCCAGCAGTACCACCGGGGAGCTGTTTTTT; CDR3: CASSTTGELFF; D: .; J: TRBJ2-2; size: .; V: TRBV27
DNA: TGTGCCAGCAGCTCGTTCAGAACAGGGGAACGGAACTATGGCTACACCTTC; CDR3: CASSSFRTGERNYGYTF; D: TRBD1; J: TRBJ1-2; size: .; V: TRBV7-8
DNA: TGTGCCAGCAGCTTATGGGCCAGGGTTGCAACTAATGAAAAACTGTTTTTT; CDR3: CASSLWARVATNEKLFF; D: .; J: TRBJ1-4; size: .; V: TRBV7-9
DNA: TGTGCCACCAGAAACAGGCGCAACGAGCAGTACTTC; CDR3: CATRNRRNEQYF; D: .; J: TRBJ2-7; size: .; V: TRBV15
DNA: TGCGCCATAACCCCCACGGGGGGACTAGGTCCAGATACGCAGTATTTT; CDR3: CAITPTGGLGPDTQYF; D: TRBD2; J: TRBJ2-3; size: .; V: TRBV10-2
DNA: TGTGCCAGGGACAGGGCGGACACTGAAGCTTTCTTT; CDR3: CARDRADTEAFF; D: TRBD1; J: TRBJ1-1; size: .; V: TRBV2
DNA: TGTGCCAGCAGCTTCGGGGCTGGAAACACCATATATTTT; CDR3: CASSFGAGNTIYF; D: .; J: TRBJ1-3; size: .; V: TRBV5-4
DNA: TGTGCCAGCTCACCCGACCTTATGAATTCACCCCTCCACTTT; CDR3: CASSPDLMNSPLHF; D: .; J: TRBJ1-6; size: .; V: TRBV18
DNA: TGTGCCAGCAGCGTAGAGGGGGGTGAGGGTTTGGATGGCTACACCTTC; CDR3: CASSVEGGEGLDGYTF; D: .; J: TRBJ1-2; size: few; V: TRBV9
DNA: TGTGCCAGCAGCCCCGGACAGGGGTTTAATCAGCCCCAGCATTTT; CDR3: CASSPGQGFNQPQHF; D: TRBD1; J: TRBJ1-5; size: .; V: TRBV7-6
DNA: TGTGCCTGGAGGGTTCTAGGGGTCGGGGAGCTGTTTTTT; CDR3: CAWRVLGVGELFF; D: .; J: TRBJ2-2; size: .; V: TRBV30
DNA: TGTGCCAGCAGCTTAGGGGCTATCTATGGCTACACCTTC; CDR3: CASSLGAIYGYTF; D: .; J: TRBJ1-2; size: .; V: TRBV7-9
DNA: TGCGCCAGCAGCCAAGAGACATCCGGGACAGGGTTGGGCTACACCTTC; CDR3: CASSQETSGTGLGYTF; D: TRBD1; J: TRBJ1-2; size: .; V: TRBV4-3
DNA: TGTGCCAGCTCACCGTCCTTGGATCAGCCCCAGCATTTT; CDR3: CASSPSLDQPQHF; D: .; J: TRBJ1-5; size: .; V: TRBV18
DNA: TGTGCCAGCAGCCCCTCAAGGACAGGGGGGAACACTGAAGCTTTCTTT; CDR3: CASSPSRTGGNTEAFF; D: TRBD1; J: TRBJ1-1; size: .; V: TRBV11-2
DNA: TGTGCCAGCTCACCGACAGGGAGCACTGAAGCTTTCTTT; CDR3: CASSPTGSTEAFF; D: TRBD1; J: TRBJ1-1; size: .; V: TRBV18
DNA: TGTGCCACCAGCAGAAATACCCTTGCCACTGAAGCTTTCTTT; CDR3: CATSRNTLATEAFF; D: .; J: TRBJ1-1; size: .; V: TRBV15
DNA: TGTGCCACCAGCCAGGGTTACAATGAGCAGTTCTTC; CDR3: CATSQGYNEQFF; D: .; J: TRBJ2-1; size: .; V: TRBV15
DNA: TGTGCCAGCAGCTTGGGTGGGCAGCAGCCCCAGCATTTT; CDR3: CASSLGGQQPQHF; D: .; J: TRBJ1-5; size: .; V: TRBV7-9
DNA: TGTGCCAGCAGCTTAATGGGCTATGAGCAGTTCTTC; CDR3: CASSLMGYEQFF; D: .; J: TRBJ2-1; size: .; V: TRBV7-9
DNA: TGTGCCAGCAGCCCCGGGACCTCCTACGAGCAGTACTTC; CDR3: CASSPGTSYEQYF; D: .; J: TRBJ2-7; size: .; V: TRBV7-9
DNA: TGTGCCAGCAGTTATCAGAATCAGCCCCAGCATTTT; CDR3: CASSYQNQPQHF; D: .; J: TRBJ1-5; size: once; V: TRBV6-6
DNA: TGTGCCAGCAGCGCCTCCCCACTCGGACCCCAGTACTTC; CDR3: CASSASPLGPQYF; D: .; J: TRBJ2-5; size: .; V: TRBV9
DNA: TGTGCCTGGAGTGTGGGGAGGGGTGGCTACGAGCAGTACTTC; CDR3: CAWSVGRGGYEQYF; D: TRBD2; J: TRBJ2-7; size: .; V: TRBV30
DNA: TGTGCCAGCAGCGTAGGGGGTCCCATAGGCTACACCTTC; CDR3: CASSVGGPIGYTF; D: .; J: TRBJ1-2; size: .; V: TRBV9
DNA: TGCGCCAGCAGCCCTCAGGGGGCCGGCACTGAAGCTTTCTTT; CDR3: CASSPQGAGTEAFF; D: TRBD1; J: TRBJ1-1; size: .; V: TRBV5-1
DNA: TGTGCCAGCAGTGCGACCGGAGGTAGCAATCAGCCCCAGCATTTT; CDR3: CASSATGGSNQPQHF; D: .; J: TRBJ1-5; size: .; V: TRBV6-1
DNA: TGCGCCAGCAGCTTGGTAATGGGATCCACTAATGAAAAACTGTTTTTT; CDR3: CASSLVMGSTNEKLFF; D: .; J: TRBJ1-4; size: .; V: TRBV5-1
DNA: TGCGCCAGCAGCCAACAACAGGGATTGAACACTGAAGCTTTCTTT; CDR3: CASSQQQGLNTEAFF; D: .; J: TRBJ1-1; size: .; V: TRBV4-3
DNA: TGTGCCAGCAGCGGCGACTCCTACGAGCAGTACTTC; CDR3: CASSGDSYEQYF; D: .; J: TRBJ2-7; size: .; V: TRBV9
DNA: TGTGCCAGCAGCTTGCCTGGACAGGGGAACTATGGCTACACCTTC; CDR3: CASSLPGQGNYGYTF; D: TRBD1; J: TRBJ1-2; size: .; V: TRBV11-3
DNA: TGTGCCAGCAGCGCTCCAGGACAGCTTGAAGCTTTCTTT; CDR3: CASSAPGQLEAFF; D: .; J: TRBJ1-1; size: .; V: TRBV9
DNA: TGTGCCAGCTCACCTTTTTCATCAGGGGGTCTAAACACTGAAGCTTTCTTT; CDR3: CASSPFSSGGLNTEAFF; D: TRBD1; J: TRBJ1-1; size: .; V: TRBV18
DNA: TGTGCCAGCAGTTTCTGGGGGGCCCAAGAGACCCAGTACTTC; CDR3: CASSFWGAQETQYF; D: .; J: TRBJ2-5; size: .; V: TRBV27
DNA: TGCGCCAGCAGCCGGGGCTCTGGGGCCAACGTCCTGACTTTC; CDR3: CASSRGSGANVLTF; D: .; J: TRBJ2-6; size: .; V: TRBV5-1
DNA: TGTGCCTGGAGTGTAGGTTCCTACGAGCAGTACTTC; CDR3: CAWSVGSYEQYF; D: .; J: TRBJ2-7; size: .; V: TRBV30
DNA: TGTGCCAGCTCACCGGACCGACGCTCTGGGGCCAACGTCCTGACTTTC; CDR3: CASSPDRRSGANVLTF; D: .; J: TRBJ2-6; size: .; V: TRBV18
DNA: TGTGCCAGCAGCCCCCGGGACACTGAGACTAGCACAGATACGCAGTATTTT; CDR3: CASSPRDTETSTDTQYF; D: .; J: TRBJ2-3; size: .; V: TRBV7-2
DNA: TGTGCCATCAGTCTAGCGGGGGCCGGGGATACGCAGTATTTT; CDR3: CAISLAGAGDTQYF; D: TRBD2; J: TRBJ2-3; size: once; V: TRBV10-3
DNA: TGTGCCAGCAGTAACAGGGAAGCCCACGAGCAGTACTTC; CDR3: CASSNREAHEQYF; D: .; J: TRBJ2-7; size: .; V: TRBV2
DNA: TGTGCCAGCTCGCCTGACACGCCCTATGGCTACACCTTC; CDR3: CASSPDTPYGYTF; D: .; J: TRBJ1-2; size: .; V: TRBV18
DNA: TGCGCCAGCAGCTTGGCCCCAAGACAGGGGCCTGAAGCTTTCTTT; CDR3: CASSLAPRQGPEAFF; D: TRBD1; J: TRBJ1-1; size: medium-sized; V: TRBV5-1
DNA: TGTGCCAGTAGTGAAGTACAGGCTAGCTCCTACGAGCAGTACTTC; CDR3: CASSEVQASSYEQYF; D: .; J: TRBJ2-7; size: few; V: TRBV19
DNA: TGCAGCGTTGAAGGACAGCCCTATGGCTACACCTTC; CDR3: CSVEGQPYGYTF; D: .; J: TRBJ1-2; size: .; V: TRBV29-1
DNA: TGTGCCAGCAGTGAAAGTCATGGGAACACCATATATTTT; CDR3: CASSESHGNTIYF; D: .; J: TRBJ1-3; size: .; V: TRBV2
DNA: TGTGCCAGCAGTCGGGACCGAACCTCCTACGAGCAGTACTTC; CDR3: CASSRDRTSYEQYF; D: .; J: TRBJ2-7; size: .; V: TRBV11-2
DNA: TGTGCCAGCAGCTTCGACGGGATTACGAAGACCCAGTACTTC; CDR3: CASSFDGITKTQYF; D: .; J: TRBJ2-5; size: once; V: TRBV7-9
DNA: TGTGCCAGCAGGGGGAGCACAGATACGCAGTATTTT; CDR3: CASRGSTDTQYF; D: .; J: TRBJ2-3; size: once; V: TRBV6-5
DNA: TGCAGCGTTGACGGCAATCCGCGGGGAGAGCAGTACTTC; CDR3: CSVDGNPRGEQYF; D: .; J: TRBJ2-7; size: .; V: TRBV29-1
DNA: TGTGCCAGCGGCGGGACTAGCGGGACAAAATACAATGAGCAGTTCTTC; CDR3: CASGGTSGTKYNEQFF; D: TRBD2; J: TRBJ2-1; size: once; V: TRBV5-6